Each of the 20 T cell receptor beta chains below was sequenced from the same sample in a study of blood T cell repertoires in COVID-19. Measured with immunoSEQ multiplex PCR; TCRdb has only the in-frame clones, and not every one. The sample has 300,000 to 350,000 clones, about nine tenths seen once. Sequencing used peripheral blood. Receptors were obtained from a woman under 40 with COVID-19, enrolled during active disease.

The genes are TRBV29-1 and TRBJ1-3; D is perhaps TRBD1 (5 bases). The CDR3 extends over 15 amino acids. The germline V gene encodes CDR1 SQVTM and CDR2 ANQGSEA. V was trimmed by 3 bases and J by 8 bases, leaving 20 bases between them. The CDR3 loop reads CSVEARTRGWHTIYF. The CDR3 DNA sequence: TGCAGCGTTGAGGCACGGACTAGGGGATGGCACACCATATATTTT. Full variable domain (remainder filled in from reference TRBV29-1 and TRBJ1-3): SAVISQKPSRDICQRGTSLTIQCQVDSQVTMMFWYRQQPGQSLTLIATANQGSEATYESGFVIDKFPISRPNLTFSTLTVSNMSPEDSSIYLCSVEARTRGWHTIYFGEGSWLTVV.

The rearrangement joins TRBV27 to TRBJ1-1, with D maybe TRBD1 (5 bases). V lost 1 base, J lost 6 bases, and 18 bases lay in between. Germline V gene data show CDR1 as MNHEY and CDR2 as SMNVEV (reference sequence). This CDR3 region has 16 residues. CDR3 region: CASSLLRGFALSEAFF. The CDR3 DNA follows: TGTGCCAGCAGTTTATTAAGGGGTTTCGCACTTTCTGAAGCTTTCTTT.

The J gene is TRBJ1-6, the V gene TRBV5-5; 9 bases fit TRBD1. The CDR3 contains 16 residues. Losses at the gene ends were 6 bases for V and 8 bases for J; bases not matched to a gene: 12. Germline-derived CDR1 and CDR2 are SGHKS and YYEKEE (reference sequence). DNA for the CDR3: TGTGCCAGCACCGGCTATTTCACAGGGGGCGATTCACCCCTCCACTTT. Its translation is CASTGYFTGGDSPLHF.

The CDR3 DNA reads TGTGCCAGCAGCTTGGGAGTCAGCGGGGGTTACAATGAGCAGTTCTTC. This sequence encodes CASSLGVSGGYNEQFF. The J gene is TRBJ2-1, the V gene TRBV5-4; the match to TRBD2 covers 8 bases. The CDR3 totals 16 residues. Trimming cost V 0 bases and J 4 bases; bases outside gene matches: 6. CDR1 is SGHNT and CDR2 is YYREEE in the germline V gene (reference sequence).

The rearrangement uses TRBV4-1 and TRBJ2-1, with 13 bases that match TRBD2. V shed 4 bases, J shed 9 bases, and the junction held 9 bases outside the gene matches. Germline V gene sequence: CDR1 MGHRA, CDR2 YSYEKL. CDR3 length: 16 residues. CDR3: CASSRSTSGGRGEQFF. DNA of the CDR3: TGCGCCAGCAGCCGCTCGACTAGCGGGGGGCGGGGTGAGCAGTTCTTC.

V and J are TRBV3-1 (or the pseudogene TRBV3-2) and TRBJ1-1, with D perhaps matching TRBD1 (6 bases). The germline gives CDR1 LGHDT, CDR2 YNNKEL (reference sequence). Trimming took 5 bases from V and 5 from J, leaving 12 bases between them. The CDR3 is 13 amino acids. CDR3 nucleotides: TGTGCCAGCAGCAAGACAGGTCGTACTGAAGCTTTCTTT. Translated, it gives CASSKTGRTEAFF.

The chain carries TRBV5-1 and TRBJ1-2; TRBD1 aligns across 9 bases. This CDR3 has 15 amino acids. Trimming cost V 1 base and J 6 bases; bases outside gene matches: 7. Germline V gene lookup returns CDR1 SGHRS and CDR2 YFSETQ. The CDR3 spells CASSLLLGQGHGYTF. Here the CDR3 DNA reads TGCGCCAGCAGCTTGTTATTAGGACAGGGGCATGGCTACACCTTC.

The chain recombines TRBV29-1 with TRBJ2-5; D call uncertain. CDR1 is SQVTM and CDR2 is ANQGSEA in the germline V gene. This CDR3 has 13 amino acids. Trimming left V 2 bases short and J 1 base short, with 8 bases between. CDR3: CSVEYAVQETQYF. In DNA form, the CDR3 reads TGCAGCGTTGAATATGCAGTCCAAGAGACCCAGTACTTC.

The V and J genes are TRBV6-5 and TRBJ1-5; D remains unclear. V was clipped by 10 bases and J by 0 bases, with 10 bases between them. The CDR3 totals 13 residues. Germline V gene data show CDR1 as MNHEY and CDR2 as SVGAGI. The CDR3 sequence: CATSTGSNQPQHF. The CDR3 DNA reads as TGTGCCACCTCGACGGGTAGCAATCAGCCCCAGCATTTT.

CDR3 in amino acids: CASSIWDRGNSPLHF. The CDR3 region has the DNA TGTGCCAGTAGTATTTGGGACAGGGGTAATTCACCCCTCCACTTT. The V and J genes are TRBV19 and TRBJ1-6; 10 nucleotides match TRBD1. V dropped 3 bases and J dropped 6; count of bases not matched to a gene: 2. Germline-derived CDR1 and CDR2 are LNHDA and SQIVND (reference sequence). CDR3 size: 15 residues.

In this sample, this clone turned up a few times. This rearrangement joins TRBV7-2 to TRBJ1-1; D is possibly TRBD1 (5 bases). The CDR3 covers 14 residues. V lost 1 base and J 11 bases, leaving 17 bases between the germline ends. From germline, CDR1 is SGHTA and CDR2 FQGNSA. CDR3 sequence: CASSLVGGLSAAFF. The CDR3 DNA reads TGTGCCAGCAGCTTAGTCGGGGGACTATCGGCGGCTTTCTTT.

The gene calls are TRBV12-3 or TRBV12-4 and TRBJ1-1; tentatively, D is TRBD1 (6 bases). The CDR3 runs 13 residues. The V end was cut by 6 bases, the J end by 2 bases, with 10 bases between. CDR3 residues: CASSRQDNTEAFF. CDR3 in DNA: TGTGCCAGCAGCCGACAGGATAACACTGAAGCTTTCTTT.

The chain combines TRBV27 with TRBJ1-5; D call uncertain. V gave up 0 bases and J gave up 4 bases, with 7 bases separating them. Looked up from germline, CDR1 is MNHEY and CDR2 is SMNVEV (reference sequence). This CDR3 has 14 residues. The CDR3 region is CASSLSYRNQPQHF. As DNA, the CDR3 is TGTGCCAGCAGTTTATCATACAGAAATCAGCCCCAGCATTTT.

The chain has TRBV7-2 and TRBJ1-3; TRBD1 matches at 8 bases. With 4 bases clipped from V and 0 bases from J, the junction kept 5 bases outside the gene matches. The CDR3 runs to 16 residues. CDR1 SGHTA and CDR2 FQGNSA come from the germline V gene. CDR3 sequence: CASSSNRGYSGNTIYF. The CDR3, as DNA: TGTGCCAGCAGCTCAAACAGGGGGTACTCTGGAAACACCATATATTTT.

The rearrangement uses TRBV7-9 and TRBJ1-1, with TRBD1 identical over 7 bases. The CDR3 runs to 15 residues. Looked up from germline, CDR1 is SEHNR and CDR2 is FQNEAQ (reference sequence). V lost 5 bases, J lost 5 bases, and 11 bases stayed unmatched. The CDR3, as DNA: TGTGCCAGCAGCAACCACAGGGGTCCTGGGACTGAAGCTTTCTTT. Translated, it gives CASSNHRGPGTEAFF.

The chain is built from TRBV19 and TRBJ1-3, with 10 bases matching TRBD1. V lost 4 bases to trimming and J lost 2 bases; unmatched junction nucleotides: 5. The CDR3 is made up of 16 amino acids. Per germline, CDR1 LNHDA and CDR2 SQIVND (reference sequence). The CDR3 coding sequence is TGTGCCAGTAGTACCCCGGGACAGGGGACTGGAAACACCATATATTTT. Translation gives CASSTPGQGTGNTIYF.

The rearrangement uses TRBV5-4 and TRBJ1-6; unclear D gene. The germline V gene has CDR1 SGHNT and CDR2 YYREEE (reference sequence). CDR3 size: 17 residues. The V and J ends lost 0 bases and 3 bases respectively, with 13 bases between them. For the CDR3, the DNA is TGTGCCAGCAGCTTGGCCGTGGGCGTTAACTATAATTCACCCCTCCACTTT. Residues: CASSLAVGVNYNSPLHF.

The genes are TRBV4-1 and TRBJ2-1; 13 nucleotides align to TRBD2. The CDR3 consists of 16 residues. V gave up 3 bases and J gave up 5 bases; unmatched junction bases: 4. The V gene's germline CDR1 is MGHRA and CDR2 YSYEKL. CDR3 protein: CASSQKLAGGNNEQFF. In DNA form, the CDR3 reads TGCGCCAGCAGCCAGAAACTAGCGGGGGGGAACAATGAGCAGTTCTTC.

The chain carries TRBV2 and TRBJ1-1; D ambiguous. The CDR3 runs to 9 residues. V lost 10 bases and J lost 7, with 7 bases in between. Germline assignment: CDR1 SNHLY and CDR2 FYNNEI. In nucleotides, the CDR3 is TGTGCCATTCACTATGAAGCTTTCTTT. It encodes CAIHYEAFF.

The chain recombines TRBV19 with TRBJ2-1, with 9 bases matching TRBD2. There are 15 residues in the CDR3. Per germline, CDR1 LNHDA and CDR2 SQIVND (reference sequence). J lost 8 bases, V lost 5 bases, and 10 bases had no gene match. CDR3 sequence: CASSSGLALGDEQFF. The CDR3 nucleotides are TGTGCCAGTAGTTCAGGACTAGCGCTGGGCGATGAGCAGTTCTTC. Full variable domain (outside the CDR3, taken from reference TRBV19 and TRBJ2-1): DGGITQSPKYLFRKEGQNVTLSCEQNLNHDAMYWYRQDPGQGLRLIYYSQIVNDFQKGDIAEGYSVSREKKESFPLTVTSAQKNPTAFYLCASSSGLALGDEQFFGPGTRLTVL.